These T cell receptor beta chains were read from a single sample in a study of PD-L1 blockade in urothelial cancer. Sequencing was performed with immunoSEQ multiplex PCR; in TCRdb, only in-frame clones are kept and a portion is missing. The sample includes 90,000 to 120,000 clones, around 85% of them seen just once. The starting material was PBMCs, obtained around atezolizumab (anti-PD-L1) treatment. These receptors were obtained from a man between 50 and 59 years old with urothelial cancer. Each CDR3 is given with its conserved first and last residue. D genes are given only for firm matches. Clone size is not always given. Where it is, it says once, few, many or a class for expanded clones.

J gene | D gene | V gene | clone size | CDR3 DNA | CDR3 protein
TRBJ2-1 | TRBD2 | TRBV25-1 | - | TGTGCCAGCAGTGTACCGGGACTAGCGGGAGTTATTGAGCAGTTCTTC | CASSVPGLAGVIEQFF
TRBJ1-2 | TRBD1 | TRBV5-1 | - | TGCGCCAGCAGCTCGGAGGGACAGGGCCCCTATGGCTACACCTTC | CASSSEGQGPYGYTF
TRBJ1-6 | TRBD1 | TRBV6-4 | - | TGTGCCAGCAGAGGAGAAGGGGGCCAGATTAATTCACCCCTCCACTTT | CASRGEGGQINSPLHF
TRBJ2-7 | TRBD2 | TRBV6-5 | - | TGTGCCAGCAGTTACGGTGGGAGGGTGGCCTACGAGCAGTACTTC | CASSYGGRVAYEQYF
TRBJ1-5 | TRBD1 | TRBV2 | - | TGTGCCAGCAGTTACAGGGGGATAAGCAATCAGCCCCAGCATTTT | CASSYRGISNQPQHF
TRBJ2-4 | TRBD2 | TRBV2 | - | TGTGCCAGCAGCAAGCGGGAGGGCTGGGACATTCAGTACTTC | CASSKREGWDIQYF
TRBJ2-1 | - | TRBV6-4 | few | TGTGCCAGCAGTCTCGGGACTTTCAATGAGCAGTTCTTC | CASSLGTFNEQFF
TRBJ1-5 | TRBD1 | TRBV5-8 | - | TGTGCCAGCAGCTCCGGGACAGGGGGCGTTCAGCCCCAGCATTTT | CASSSGTGGVQPQHF
TRBJ2-7 | TRBD2 | TRBV18 | - | TGTGCCAGCTCACCCGGGACTAGTAACTCCGAGCAGTACTTC | CASSPGTSNSEQYF
TRBJ2-3 | TRBD2 | TRBV4-1 | - | TGCGCCAGCAGCCAAGGGACTAGCGGTTACACAGATACGCAGTATTTT | CASSQGTSGYTDTQYF
TRBJ2-2 | - | TRBV9 | few | TGTGCCAGCAGCGTCGGTCTGAACACCGGGGAGCTGTTTTTT | CASSVGLNTGELFF
TRBJ2-2 | - | TRBV9 | - | TGTGCCAGCAGCCCGAGACCGACAGCCCTAAACACCGGGGAGCTGTTTTTT | CASSPRPTALNTGELFF
TRBJ2-7 | TRBD2 | TRBV28 | - | TGTGCCAGCAGTTTACTGGCACAGCGGGGCTACGAGCAGTACTTC | CASSLLAQRGYEQYF
TRBJ2-7 | - | TRBV5-5 | - | TGTGCCAGCAGCTTCATAGCGCGGGAAGGCAACGAGCAGTACTTC | CASSFIAREGNEQYF
TRBJ2-6 | - | TRBV4-2 | - | TGTGCCAGCAGCCAAGATCCCACAGGGTCTACTGGGGCCAACGTCCTGACTTTC | CASSQDPTGSTGANVLTF
TRBJ2-3 | - | TRBV5-8 | few | TGTGCCAGCACCAGCGGAGACCTCATCACAGATACGCAGTATTTT | CASTSGDLITDTQYF
TRBJ1-5 | - | TRBV28 | - | TGTGCCAGCAGTTTAGGTGTGGCTGGCAATCAGCCCCAGCATTTT | CASSLGVAGNQPQHF
TRBJ2-5 | - | TRBV5-1 | - | TGCGCCAGCAGTTCGGGACACCTAGGGGAGACCCAGTACTTC | CASSSGHLGETQYF
TRBJ2-7 | - | TRBV18 | - | TGTGCCAGCTCACCATACACGGGAGACCCGCGGCAGTACTTC | CASSPYTGDPRQYF
TRBJ1-1 | TRBD1 | TRBV10-2 | - | TGCGCCAGCAAGTCTCCGGGACAGGAAGCTTTCTTT | CASKSPGQEAFF
TRBJ2-3 | - | TRBV9 | - | TGTGCCAGCAGCGTACTGGTAGATTCCACAGATACGCAGTATTTT | CASSVLVDSTDTQYF
TRBJ1-3 | TRBD1 | TRBV6-1 | - | TGTGCCAGCAGTGCACAGGGGGTCGGAAACACCATATATTTT | CASSAQGVGNTIYF
TRBJ2-1 | - | TRBV10-3 | - | TGTGCCATCAGTGGGGACATCTACAATGAGCAGTTCTTC | CAISGDIYNEQFF
TRBJ1-3 | - | TRBV6-1 | - | TGTGCCAGCAGCTTTACCGACAGAACTGGAAACACCATATATTTT | CASSFTDRTGNTIYF
TRBJ2-4 | - | TRBV4-2 | - | TGTGCCAGCAGCCATGGGGGGGGCGGGAGCATGGACATTCAGTACTTC | CASSHGGGGSMDIQYF
TRBJ1-2 | - | TRBV7-9 | few | TGTGCCAGCAGCCCGGACACGCGAACTGGCTACACCTTC | CASSPDTRTGYTF
TRBJ2-1 | - | TRBV16 | - | TGTGCCAGCGTTAGTAACTACAATGAGCAGTTCTTC | CASVSNYNEQFF
TRBJ1-2 | - | TRBV18 | few | TGTGCCAGCTCACCACCTCTGACGGAGTCCTATGGCTACACCTTC | CASSPPLTESYGYTF
TRBJ1-1 | - | TRBV10-3 | once | TGTGCCATCAGTGAAAGCGGGGGGAACACTGAAGCTTTCTTT | CAISESGGNTEAFF
TRBJ2-7 | TRBD2 | TRBV7-2 | - | TGTGCCAGCAGCTTAGAAACTAGCGGGACCTACGAGCAGTACTTC | CASSLETSGTYEQYF
TRBJ1-2 | - | TRBV6-1 | once | TGTGCCAGCAGTGAGGCCCTCGGACCAGGGTCCAACTATGGCTACACCTTC | CASSEALGPGSNYGYTF
TRBJ1-2 | TRBD1 | TRBV19 | - | TGTGCCAGTAGTAGGAAGGGGGCAGCTAACTATGGCTACACCTTC | CASSRKGAANYGYTF
TRBJ2-1 | TRBD2 | TRBV7-3 | - | TGTGCCAGCAGCTTAAGCGGGAGGGGTAATGAGCAGTTCTTC | CASSLSGRGNEQFF
TRBJ1-4 | TRBD1 | TRBV5-1 | - | TGCGCCAGCAGCCAACAAGAACCGGGACAGGATAATGAAAAACTGTTTTTT | CASSQQEPGQDNEKLFF
TRBJ1-1 | - | TRBV27 | - | TGTGCCAGCAGCCAGGGTCGATCCATCCAGGTAGCTTTCTTT | CASSQGRSIQVAFF
TRBJ1-4 | TRBD1 | TRBV6-6 | - | TGTGCCAGCAGTTTGGGACAGGGGGTTGAAAAACTGTTTTTT | CASSLGQGVEKLFF
TRBJ2-1 | - | TRBV7-9 | - | TGTGCCAGCAGCCCTGGGGGGGGCCATGAGCAGTTCTTC | CASSPGGGHEQFF
TRBJ2-2 | - | TRBV6-5 | - | TGTGCCAGCAGTTACGGACAGACGAACACCGGGGAGCTGTTTTTT | CASSYGQTNTGELFF
TRBJ2-7 | TRBD2 | TRBV28 | - | TGTGCCAGCAGTTTCACCAGACTAGCGGGAGCCGAGCAGTACTTC | CASSFTRLAGAEQYF
TRBJ1-5 | - | TRBV30 | - | TGTGCCTGGAGTGTAACAGGGCTCAATCAGCCCCAGCATTTT | CAWSVTGLNQPQHF
TRBJ2-3 | TRBD2 | TRBV4-1 | - | TGCGCCAGCAGCCAAGGAAAAGCGGGAGAGGGCACAGATACGCAGTATTTT | CASSQGKAGEGTDTQYF
TRBJ2-7 | TRBD1 | TRBV30 | - | TGTGCCTGGAGTCAGGGGGTCTACGAGCAGTACTTC | CAWSQGVYEQYF
TRBJ1-1 | TRBD1 | TRBV5-1 | - | TGCGCCAGCAGCTTACACCAGGGGGCGGGTACTGAAGCTTTCTTT | CASSLHQGAGTEAFF
TRBJ2-1 | TRBD2 | TRBV30 | - | TGTGCCTGGAGGCCTAGCGGGAGGGCCGGAAATGAGCAGTTCTTC | CAWRPSGRAGNEQFF
TRBJ2-1 | - | TRBV15 | few | TGTGCCACCAGCAGAGATCTTTCCTCCAGCTCCTACAATGAGCAGTTCTTC | CATSRDLSSSSYNEQFF
TRBJ2-7 | - | TRBV5-6 | - | TGTGCCAGCAGCTTTGCAGGGTTATCCTACGAGCAGTACTTC | CASSFAGLSYEQYF
TRBJ2-4 | TRBD1 | TRBV7-9 | - | TGTGCCAGCAGCTCCGGGACAGGGTCCGTGGCCAAAAACATTCAGTACTTC | CASSSGTGSVAKNIQYF
TRBJ2-7 | - | TRBV6-1 | - | TGTGCCAGCAGGTACCCCGAAACTAGGTCCTACGAGCAGTACTTC | CASRYPETRSYEQYF
TRBJ2-1 | - | TRBV2 | - | TGTGCCAGCAGTGAAGAGGAGAAAGGCTACAATGAGCAGTTCTTC | CASSEEEKGYNEQFF
TRBJ1-2 | TRBD1 | TRBV28 | - | TGTGCCAGCATCGCCGGACAGGGGGCGCTTGAGGCTGGCTACACCTTC | CASIAGQGALEAGYTF
TRBJ1-6 | - | TRBV4-2 | - | TGTGCCAGCAGCCAAGGTACAGGGTGGCGATCACCCCTCCACTTT | CASSQGTGWRSPLHF
TRBJ2-5 | - | TRBV15 | - | TGTGCCACCAGCAGAGATCGGCACCTAGGGACCCAGTACTTC | CATSRDRHLGTQYF
TRBJ2-7 | TRBD2 | TRBV5-1 | - | TGCGCCAGCCGGACTAGCGCTCCCTACGAGCAGTACTTC | CASRTSAPYEQYF